This T cell receptor (beta chain) comes out of a study of T cells in Graves' hyperthyroidism and ophthalmopathy. The study's findings and limits: Expanded thyroid clonotypes (above 0.001) were mostly also found in blood.

Amplification yielded TCR beta CDR3 regions, with RNA transcripts as the source. During a first-round RT-PCR of the TCR CDR3, the HTBI primer set was used. TCRdb analysed the multiplex PCR reads with MiXCR anew, one entry per CDR3 protein. This table holds about 380,000 distinct CDR3 sequences, about 13% found once. On this clonotype: Its antigen is not known.

From germline, CDR1 is MNHEY and CDR2 SVGAGI. The CDR3 has 16 amino acids. With V trimmed by 2 bases and J by 3 bases, 7 bases remained unmatched. The clonotype originates from a young man with Graves' hyperthyroidism that later progressed to Graves' ophthalmopathy. Sequenced input: blood. The chain links TRBV6-5 to TRBJ2-7, with 10 bases lining up with TRBD1. DNA for the CDR3: TGTGCCAGCAGTTACGATTACGGGACAGGGGACTACGAGCAGTACTTC. It is translated as CASSYDYGTGDYEQYF.